One and the same sample provided the 22 T cell receptor beta chains below, sequenced in a study of cytomegalovirus exposure and HLA in healthy donors. The assay was immunoSEQ multiplex PCR, and TCRdb's table has in-frame clones only and misses some. The top ten clones hold around 3.5% of a sample with about 73,000 clones, just under 95% of them seen once. Sequencing was performed on PBMCs. The source of these receptors is a woman aged 18-35 years in good health and CMV-seropositive.

This chain joins TRBV13 and TRBJ2-7; 11 bases are a match to TRBD2. Unmatched junction bases numbered 6, after V lost 4 bases and J lost 4 bases. The V gene's germline CDR1 is PRHDT and CDR2 FYEKMQ (reference sequence). The CDR3 is 15 amino acids. The CDR3 sequence: CASSSIAGGRYEQYF. CDR3 DNA: TGTGCCAGCAGCTCGATAGCGGGGGGGCGTTACGAGCAGTACTTC.

V usage is TRBV7-2 and J usage is TRBJ1-1; TRBD1 matches at 8 bases. Germline CDR1 and CDR2: SGHTA and FQGNSA. This CDR3 is 15 amino acids long. J gave up 5 bases and V 5 bases, and 10 bases lay outside the gene matches. The chain's CDR3 is CASSPTGGGRTEAFF. DNA of the CDR3: TGTGCCAGCAGCCCCACAGGGGGTGGTAGGACTGAAGCTTTCTTT.

The CDR3 here is CASSFITPGSTDTQYF. CDR3 in DNA: TGCGCCAGCAGCTTTATTACACCCGGGAGCACAGATACGCAGTATTTT. The gene calls are TRBV5-1 and TRBJ2-3; D is unresolved. Germline values: CDR1 SGHRS, CDR2 YFSETQ. The ends were cut back, 2 bases at V and 0 bases at J, with 13 bases in the middle. CDR3 length equals 16 residues. The entire variable domain, with the rest obtained from reference TRBV5-1 and TRBJ2-3, is as follows: KAGVTQTPRYLIKTRGQQVTLSCSPISGHRSVSWYQQTPGQGLQFLFEYFSETQRNKGNFPGRFSGRQFSNSRSEMNVSTLELGDSALYLCASSFITPGSTDTQYFGPGTRLTVL.

The chain is built from TRBV11-2 and TRBJ2-3; no definite D call. V was cut by 5 bases and J by 2 bases, with 14 bases left in between. The CDR3 covers 15 residues. The germline V gene has CDR1 SGHAT and CDR2 FQNNGV. Here the CDR3 reads CASSRSLVATDTQYF. The CDR3 region has the DNA TGTGCCAGCAGCCGCTCTCTAGTTGCCACAGATACGCAGTATTTT.

The J gene is TRBJ1-2, the V gene TRBV28, with 9 positions matching TRBD1. The germline gives CDR1 MDHEN, CDR2 SYDVKM. The CDR3 is 15 amino acids. J gave up 0 bases and V 6 bases, and 5 bases lay outside the gene matches. CDR3 in DNA: TGTGCCAGCAGGCACAGGGGGCCAGCTAACTATGGCTACACCTTC. Amino acids: CASRHRGPANYGYTF.

The genes are TRBV28 and TRBJ2-1; 7 bases agree with TRBD2. This CDR3 is 15 amino acids long. After removal of 3 bases from V and 1 base from J, the junction contained 3 bases not matched to a gene. Germline CDR1 and CDR2: MDHEN and SYDVKM. The CDR3 nucleotides are TGTGCCAGCAGTTTGGGGCGGGAGTCCTACAATGAGCAGTTCTTC. It codes for CASSLGRESYNEQFF.

This clone has a single count. This rearrangement joins TRBV20-1 to TRBJ2-1, with a possible D match to TRBD1 (5 bases). The germline V gene has CDR1 DFQATT and CDR2 SNEGSKA (reference sequence). The V end was cut by 6 bases, the J end by 4 bases, with 7 bases between. This CDR3 region has 11 residues. CDR3: CSADRYNEQFF. CDR3 DNA: TGCAGTGCCGACAGATACAATGAGCAGTTCTTC.

The chain uses TRBV25-1 and TRBJ1-1; 7 nucleotides align to TRBD1. Germline CDR1 is MGHDK and CDR2 is SYGVNS. This CDR3 contains 16 residues. Trimming took 6 bases from V and 0 from J; bases not matched to a gene: 10. This CDR3 is CASRVTGRYLNTEAFF. The CDR3 bases are TGTGCCAGCAGAGTGACAGGGCGTTATTTGAACACTGAAGCTTTCTTT.

The V call is TRBV6-5, the J call TRBJ2-1, with TRBD2 matching over 7 bases. Trimming at V came to 6 bases and at J to 5 bases, leaving 10 bases not matched to a gene. Germline V gene lookup returns CDR1 MNHEY and CDR2 SVGAGI. CDR3 length: 15 amino acids. This chain's CDR3 is CASRLGRLAHNEQFF. The CDR3 region has the DNA TGTGCCAGCAGGCTCGGGAGACTAGCCCACAATGAGCAGTTCTTC.

This chain uses TRBV27 with TRBJ2-1; D may be TRBD2 (6 bases). The CDR3 loop spans 14 amino acids. Germline assignment: CDR1 MNHEY and CDR2 SMNVEV (reference sequence). Trimming shortened V by 3 bases and J by 4 bases, and 10 bases separated the two germline ends. CDR3 bases: TGTGCCAGCAGTTTTCTAGCGCGTTACAATGAGCAGTTCTTC. It encodes CASSFLARYNEQFF.

The chain combines TRBV6-1 with TRBJ2-1; 12 nucleotides agree with TRBD1. Germline CDR1 and CDR2: MNHNS and SASEGT. With 6 bases clipped from V and 8 bases from J, the junction kept 8 bases outside the gene matches. The CDR3 consists of 15 residues. The CDR3 reads CASSFEGTGGHEQFF. CDR3 in DNA: TGTGCCAGCAGCTTTGAGGGGACAGGGGGCCATGAGCAGTTCTTC.

This chain links TRBV27 with TRBJ2-1, with 8 bases identical to TRBD2. This CDR3 is built from 17 residues. Germline loops: CDR1 MNHEY, CDR2 SMNVEV (reference sequence). The ends lost 1 base at V and 3 bases at J; junction bases unmatched: 8. The CDR3 nucleotides are TGTGCCAGCAGTTTATGGATGTCGGGGGGGCGCTACAATGAGCAGTTCTTC. Its translation is CASSLWMSGGRYNEQFF.

This sequence joins TRBV16 and TRBJ1-1; the D gene is possibly TRBD1 (6 bases). This CDR3 is built from 16 residues. Germline CDR1 reads KGHSY; CDR2 reads FQNENV. V lost 0 bases to trimming and J lost 0 bases, with 11 bases between them. In nucleotides, the CDR3 is TGTGCCAGCAGCCAATCGCGGCAGGGGATGAACACTGAAGCTTTCTTT. This translates into CASSQSRQGMNTEAFF. Together with reference TRBV16 and TRBJ1-1, the CDR3 gives the full variable domain: GEEVAQTPKHLVRGEGQKAKLYCAPIKGHSYVFWYQQVLKNEFKFLISFQNENVFDETGMPKERFSAKCLPNSPCSLEIQATKLEDSAVYFCASSQSRQGMNTEAFFGQGTRLTVV.

This clone was counted once. The chain uses TRBV6-5 and TRBJ1-1; D unresolved. Germline V gene data show CDR1 as MNHEY and CDR2 as SVGAGI. Trimming cost V 6 bases and J 2 bases, with 10 bases left between them. The CDR3 contains 13 residues. This CDR3 is CASRTQENTEAFF. In DNA, the CDR3 is TGTGCCAGCAGAACTCAAGAAAACACTGAAGCTTTCTTT.

This chain uses TRBV4-1 with TRBJ1-2; 7 bases are shared with TRBD1. This CDR3 has 17 residues. The V and J ends lost 1 base and 4 bases, in that order; junction bases with no gene match: 12. Germline CDR1 and CDR2: MGHRA and YSYEKL. The DNA of the CDR3 is TGCGCCAGCAGCCAAGCTCCCCTCCGGACAGGCCCCTATGGCTACACCTTC. Translation gives CASSQAPLRTGPYGYTF.

The J gene is TRBJ2-1, the V gene TRBV19; D is perhaps TRBD2 (5 bases). The CDR3 runs to 15 residues. The V gene's germline CDR1 is LNHDA and CDR2 SQIVND (reference sequence). V dropped 1 base and J dropped 2 bases, with 9 bases sitting between them. CDR3 amino acids: CASSIGTVAYNEQFF. The CDR3 bases are TGTGCCAGTAGTATAGGGACTGTCGCCTACAATGAGCAGTTCTTC.

The chain couples TRBV6-1 to TRBJ1-4; D perhaps matches TRBD1 (5 bases). Trimming removed 3 bases from V and 0 bases from J, with 11 bases in between. This CDR3 is built from 16 residues. The germline gives CDR1 MNHNS, CDR2 SASEGT. The CDR3 spells CASSEDTSTTNEKLFF. CDR3 coding DNA: TGTGCCAGCAGTGAGGACACCAGCACAACTAATGAAAAACTGTTTTTT.

V usage is TRBV27 and J usage is TRBJ2-4; maybe TRBD1 (5 bases). This CDR3 region has 17 residues. The V gene lost 10 bases and the J gene lost 5 bases, with 27 bases spanning the gap. Germline assignment: CDR1 MNHEY and CDR2 SMNVEV (reference sequence). CDR3 loop: CAILLFWQGRWENIQYF. The CDR3 DNA follows: TGTGCCATCCTCCTTTTCTGGCAGGGCAGGTGGGAAAACATTCAGTACTTC.

For this clone: A read error may produce the germline difference seen at one junction end. The V gene is TRBV7-9, the J gene TRBJ2-3; the match to TRBD2 covers 14 bases. The CDR3 loop spans 14 amino acids. The germline V gene encodes CDR1 SEHNR and CDR2 FQNEAQ (reference sequence). The CDR3 bases are TGTGCCAGCAGCTTAGTGACTAGCGGGGGGGCGGTGTTGTTT. It encodes CASSLVTSGGAVLF. The variable domain in full, with the rest retrieved from reference TRBV7-9 and TRBJ2-3, is DTGVSQNPRHKITKRGQNVTFRCDPISEHNRLYWYRQTLGQGPEFLTYFQNEAQLEKSRLLSDRFSAERPKGSFSTLEIQRTEQGDSAMYLCASSLVTSGGAVLFGPGTRLTVL.

The V gene is TRBV5-5, the J gene TRBJ2-7; D gene ambiguous. The germline gives CDR1 SGHKS, CDR2 YYEKEE (reference sequence). CDR3 length equals 13 residues. V dropped 1 base and J dropped 2 bases, with 7 bases sitting between them. CDR3 in amino acids: CASSLMRTYEQYF. The CDR3 nucleotides are TGTGCCAGCAGCTTGATGAGGACCTACGAGCAGTACTTC.

V usage is TRBV4-1 and J usage is TRBJ1-3; the match to TRBD1 covers 7 bases. The CDR3 length is 15 residues. Germline V lookup: CDR1 MGHRA, CDR2 YSYEKL. J lost 2 bases, V lost 4 bases, and 5 bases had no gene match. CDR3 nucleotides: TGCGCCAGCAGCCGACCGACAGGGACTGGAAACACCATATATTTT. Encoded protein: CASSRPTGTGNTIYF.

This rearrangement joins TRBV11-2 to TRBJ2-5, with a tentative D call TRBD1 (6 bases). Per germline, CDR1 SGHAT and CDR2 FQNNGV. Trimming shortened V by 5 bases and J by 7 bases, and 14 bases separated the two germline ends. The CDR3 is made up of 13 amino acids. As DNA, the CDR3 is TGTGCCAGCAGCGAGGAGGTCAGGGGGACCCAGTACTTC. Residues: CASSEEVRGTQYF.